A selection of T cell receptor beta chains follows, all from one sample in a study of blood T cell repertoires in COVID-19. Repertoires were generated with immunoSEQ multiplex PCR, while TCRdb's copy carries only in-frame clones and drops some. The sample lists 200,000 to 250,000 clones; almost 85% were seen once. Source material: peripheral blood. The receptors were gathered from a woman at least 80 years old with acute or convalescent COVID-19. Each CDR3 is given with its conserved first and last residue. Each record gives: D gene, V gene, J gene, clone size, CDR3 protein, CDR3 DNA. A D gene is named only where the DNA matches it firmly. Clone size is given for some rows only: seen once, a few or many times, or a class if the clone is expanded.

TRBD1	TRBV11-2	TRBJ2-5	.	CASSLTLGQGGTQYF	TGTGCCAGCAGCTTAACCCTAGGACAGGGGGGGACCCAGTACTTC
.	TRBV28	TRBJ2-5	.	CASSFLAEETQYF	TGTGCCAGCAGTTTTTTGGCGGAAGAGACCCAGTACTTC
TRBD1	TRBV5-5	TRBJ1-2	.	CASSNGQGRTGYTF	TGTGCCAGCAGCAATGGACAGGGGCGGACGGGCTACACCTTC
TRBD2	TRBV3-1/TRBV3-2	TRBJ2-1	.	CASSQDLAGGSEQFF	TGTGCCAGCAGCCAAGACCTAGCGGGGGGGTCGGAGCAGTTCTTC
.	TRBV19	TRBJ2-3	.	CASSMGASTDTQYF	TGTGCCAGTAGTATGGGAGCGAGCACAGATACGCAGTATTTT
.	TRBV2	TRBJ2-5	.	CATTEAGTQYF	TGTGCCACCACCGAGGCTGGGACCCAGTACTTC
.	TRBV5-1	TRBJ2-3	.	CASSLGTSTDTQYF	TGCGCCAGCAGCTTAGGGACTAGCACAGATACGCAGTATTTT
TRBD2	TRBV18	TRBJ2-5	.	CASSQEPDRGLAGGQETQYF	TGTGCCAGCTCACAGGAACCAGATCGAGGACTAGCGGGGGGCCAAGAGACCCAGTACTTC
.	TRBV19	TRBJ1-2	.	CASSIAGGSNYGYTF	TGTGCCAGTAGTATCGCGGGAGGGAGTAACTATGGCTACACCTTC
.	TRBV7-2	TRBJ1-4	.	CASSPGIGTNEKLFF	TGTGCCAGCAGCCCGGGAATTGGCACTAATGAAAAACTGTTTTTT
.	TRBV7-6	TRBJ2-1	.	CASSLAAGSSYNEQFF	TGTGCCAGCAGCTTAGCCGCGGGGAGCTCCTACAATGAGCAGTTCTTC
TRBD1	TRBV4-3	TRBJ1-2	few	CASSQRTGVQGYTF	TGCGCCAGCAGCCAGAGGACAGGGGTACAGGGCTACACCTTC
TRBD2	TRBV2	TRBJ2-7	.	CASSGGLAGGEQYF	TGTGCCAGCAGTGGGGGGCTAGCGGGAGGCGAGCAGTACTTC
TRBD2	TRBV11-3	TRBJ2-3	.	CASSLGGGFTDTQYF	TGTGCCAGCAGCTTAGGGGGGGGTTTCACAGATACGCAGTATTTT
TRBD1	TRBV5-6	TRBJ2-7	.	CASSLDGTGRYEQYF	TGTGCCAGCAGCTTGGACGGGACAGGGCGGTACGAGCAGTACTTC
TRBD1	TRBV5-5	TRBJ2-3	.	CASSLWGDREMDTDTQYF	TGTGCCAGCAGCTTGTGGGGGGACAGGGAGATGGACACAGATACGCAGTATTTT
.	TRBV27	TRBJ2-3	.	CASSPPAAGTDTQYF	TGTGCCAGCAGTCCCCCCGCGGCGGGCACAGATACGCAGTATTTT
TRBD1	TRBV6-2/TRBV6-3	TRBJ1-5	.	CASSPPRDRGRRNSNQPQHF	TGTGCCAGCAGTCCACCGCGGGACAGGGGGCGAAGGAACAGCAATCAGCCCCAGCATTTT
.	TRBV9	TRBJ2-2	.	CASSIVTGTGELFF	TGTGCCAGCAGCATCGTGACAGGAACCGGGGAGCTGTTTTTT
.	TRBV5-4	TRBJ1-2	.	CASSIRTRTNYGYTF	TGTGCCAGCAGCATTCGGACTAGAACTAACTATGGCTACACCTTC
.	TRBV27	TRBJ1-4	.	CASSLGGAGEKLFF	TGTGCCAGCAGTTTAGGAGGGGCGGGAGAAAAACTGTTTTTT
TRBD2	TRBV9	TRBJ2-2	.	CASSPRLAGTAGELFF	TGTGCCAGCAGCCCCCGACTAGCGGGGACGGCCGGGGAGCTGTTTTTT
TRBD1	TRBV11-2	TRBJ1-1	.	CASSPHYRGRYTEAFF	TGTGCCAGCAGCCCTCATTACAGGGGAAGGTACACTGAAGCTTTCTTT
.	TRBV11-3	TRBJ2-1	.	CASSGNLDEQFF	TGTGCCAGCAGCGGTAACTTGGATGAGCAGTTCTTC
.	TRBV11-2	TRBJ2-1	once	CASSSPVGAAVYEQFF	TGTGCCAGCAGCTCCCCCGTGGGGGCTGCTGTCTATGAGCAGTTCTTC
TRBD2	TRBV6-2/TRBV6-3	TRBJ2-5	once	CASSTIRLGLAVQETQYF	TGTGCCAGCAGTACTATCCGTTTGGGACTAGCGGTTCAAGAGACCCAGTACTTC
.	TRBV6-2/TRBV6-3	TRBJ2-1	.	CASSYLDFSYNEQFF	TGTGCCAGCAGTTACCTGGACTTCTCCTACAATGAGCAGTTCTTC
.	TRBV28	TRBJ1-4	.	CASRRGGTNEKLFF	TGTGCCAGCAGAAGGGGGGGTACTAATGAAAAACTGTTTTTT
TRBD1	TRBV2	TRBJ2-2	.	CASIEDRVDTGELFF	TGTGCCAGCATTGAGGACAGGGTGGACACCGGGGAGCTGTTTTTT
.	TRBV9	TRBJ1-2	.	CASSGASRYYGYTF	TGTGCCAGCAGCGGGGCGTCTCGGTACTATGGCTACACCTTC
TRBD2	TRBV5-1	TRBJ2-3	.	CASSLDGGGATDTQYF	TGCGCCAGCAGCTTGGACGGCGGGGGGGCCACAGATACGCAGTATTTT
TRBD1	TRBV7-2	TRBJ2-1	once	CASSLDGTGREQFF	TGTGCCAGCAGCTTAGACGGGACAGGGCGTGAGCAGTTCTTC
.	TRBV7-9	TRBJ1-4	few	CASSRLTTTNEKLFF	TGTGCCAGCAGCCGACTCACAACAACTAATGAAAAACTGTTTTTT
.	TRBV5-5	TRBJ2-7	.	CASREGQIITYEQYF	TGTGCCAGCAGGGAGGGACAGATTATTACCTACGAGCAGTACTTC
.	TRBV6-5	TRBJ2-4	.	CASTPGTAASGIQYF	TGTGCCAGCACGCCGGGGACAGCAGCCAGCGGGATTCAGTACTTC
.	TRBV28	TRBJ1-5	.	CASDLRAGMGQPQHF	TGTGCCAGCGACCTAAGGGCGGGAATGGGTCAGCCCCAGCATTTT
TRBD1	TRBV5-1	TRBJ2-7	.	CASSGDRGSYEQYF	TGCGCCAGCAGCGGGGACAGAGGCTCCTACGAGCAGTACTTC
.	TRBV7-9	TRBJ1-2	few	CASSGWGGYTF	TGTGCCAGCAGCGGCTGGGGCGGCTACACCTTC
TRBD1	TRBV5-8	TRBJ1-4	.	CASTRSRQGSNEKLFF	TGTGCCAGCACCCGATCTCGACAGGGGTCTAATGAAAAACTGTTTTTT
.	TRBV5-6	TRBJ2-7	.	CASSPGHYRGEQYF	TGTGCCAGCAGCCCGGGACACTATAGGGGCGAGCAGTACTTC
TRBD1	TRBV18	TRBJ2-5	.	CASSPQQGAGETQYF	TGTGCCAGCTCACCACAGCAGGGGGCTGGGGAGACCCAGTACTTC
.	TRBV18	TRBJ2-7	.	CASSPFGGEQYF	TGTGCCAGCTCACCCTTTGGGGGGGAGCAGTACTTC
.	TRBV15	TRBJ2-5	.	CATSRGHPEGGTQYF	TGTGCCACCAGCAGAGGACACCCCGAAGGTGGGACCCAGTACTTC
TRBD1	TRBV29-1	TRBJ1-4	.	CSVEQIQGQGVFF	TGCAGCGTTGAACAAATACAGGGACAGGGGGTGTTTTTT
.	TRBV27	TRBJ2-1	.	CASSLYGYNEQFF	TGTGCCAGCAGTTTATACGGCTACAATGAGCAGTTCTTC
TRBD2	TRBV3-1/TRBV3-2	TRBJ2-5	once	CASSPLAGETQYF	TGTGCCAGCAGCCCACTAGCGGGTGAGACCCAGTACTTC
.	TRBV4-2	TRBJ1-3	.	CASSPESVTIYF	TGTGCCAGCAGCCCAGAATCGGTCACCATATATTTT
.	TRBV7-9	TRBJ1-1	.	CASSLDGQGYTEAFF	TGTGCCAGCAGCTTAGACGGGCAGGGGTACACTGAAGCTTTCTTT
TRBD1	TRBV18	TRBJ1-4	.	CASSPTGGAYEKLFF	TGTGCCAGCTCGCCAACAGGGGGCGCTTATGAAAAACTGTTTTTT
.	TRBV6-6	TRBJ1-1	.	CASSYSGGVDTEAFF	TGTGCCAGCAGTTACTCCGGGGGGGTAGACACTGAAGCTTTCTTT
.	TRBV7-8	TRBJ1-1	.	CASSREGGPTEAFF	TGTGCCAGCTCGCGGGAGGGTGGCCCCACTGAAGCTTTCTTT
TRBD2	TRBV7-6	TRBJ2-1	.	CASSPSGASYNEQFF	TGTGCCAGCAGCCCTAGCGGAGCCTCCTACAATGAGCAGTTCTTC
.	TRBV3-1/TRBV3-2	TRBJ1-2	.	CASSLSNYGYTF	TGTGCCAGCAGCCTCAGTAACTATGGCTACACCTTC
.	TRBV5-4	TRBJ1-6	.	CASSLGQRFNSPLHF	TGTGCCAGCAGCTTGGGACAGCGATTTAATTCACCCCTCCACTTT
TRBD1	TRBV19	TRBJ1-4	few	CASKRQGSSEKLFF	TGTGCCAGTAAAAGACAGGGGAGTAGTGAAAAACTGTTTTTT
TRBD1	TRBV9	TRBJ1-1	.	CASSVGLQGLMNTEAFF	TGTGCCAGCAGCGTAGGTCTACAGGGGCTAATGAACACTGAAGCTTTCTTT